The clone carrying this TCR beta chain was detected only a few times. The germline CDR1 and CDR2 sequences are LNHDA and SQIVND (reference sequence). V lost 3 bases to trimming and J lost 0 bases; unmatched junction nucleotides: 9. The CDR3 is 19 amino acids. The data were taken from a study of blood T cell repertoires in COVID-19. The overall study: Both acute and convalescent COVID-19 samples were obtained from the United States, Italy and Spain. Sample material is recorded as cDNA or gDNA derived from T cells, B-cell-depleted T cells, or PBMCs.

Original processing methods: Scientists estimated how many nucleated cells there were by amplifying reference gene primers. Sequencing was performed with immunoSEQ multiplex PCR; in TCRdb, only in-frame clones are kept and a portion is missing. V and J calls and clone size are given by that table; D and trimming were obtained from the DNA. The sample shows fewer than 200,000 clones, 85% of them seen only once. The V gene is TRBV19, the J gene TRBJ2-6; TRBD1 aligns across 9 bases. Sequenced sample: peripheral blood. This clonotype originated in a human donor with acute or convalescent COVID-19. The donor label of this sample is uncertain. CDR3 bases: TGTGCCAGTAGTATTCAGCCAGGACAGGGGTACTCTGGGGCCAACGTCCTGACTTTC. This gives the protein CASSIQPGQGYSGANVLTF.